This TCR beta chain originates from a study of blood T cell repertoires in COVID-19. Clones were read by immunoSEQ multiplex PCR, and TCRdb kept only the in-frame ones, dropping some. This table has a few hundred thousand clones, nearly 90% appearing once. This clone was picked up one time. The CDR3 runs 14 residues. Germline V gene sequence: CDR1 MNHNS, CDR2 SASEGT. After removal of 3 bases from V and 8 bases from J, the junction contained 6 bases not matched to a gene. J is TRBJ1-4 and V is TRBV6-1; 7 nucleotides agree with TRBD1. The TCR was taken from a woman aged 55-70 years with COVID-19, enrolled during active disease. Sequences were obtained from peripheral blood. CDR3 sequence: CASSDVQGGEKLFF. The CDR3 region has the DNA TGTGCCAGCAGTGACGTCCAGGGGGGCGAAAAACTGTTTTTT.